The 15 T cell receptor beta chains in this list originate from one sample, sequenced in a study of shared clonotypes between healthy human individuals. Here immunoSEQ multiplex PCR was the method, and the copy in TCRdb shows in-frame clones only, minus some. The profile shows 450,000 to 500,000 clones, 81% of them singletons. Sequenced sample: PBMCs. These receptor sequences come from a woman in her thirties or forties in good health. Some clones in this sample may be carry-over from other donors' samples.

This clone has a count of ten or more. The chain is built from TRBV19 and TRBJ1-2; TRBD1 matches at 7 bases. Germline V lookup: CDR1 LNHDA, CDR2 SQIVND (reference sequence). J gave up 6 bases and V 5 bases, and 12 bases lay outside the gene matches. The CDR3 totals 15 residues. The CDR3 DNA is TGTGCCAGTAGTTCCTGGGACAGCCCGGGGGATGGCTACACCTTC. It yields the protein CASSSWDSPGDGYTF.

This chain uses TRBV7-8 with TRBJ1-4, with D uncertain. This CDR3 spans 16 amino acids. V lost 2 bases, J lost 3 bases, and 13 bases lay in between. CDR1 is SGHVS and CDR2 is FQNEAQ in the germline V gene. The CDR3 is CASSLSGTVANEKLFF. CDR3 nucleotides: TGTGCCAGCAGCTTATCCGGAACGGTGGCTAATGAAAAACTGTTTTTT.

CDR3 loop: CASRPGGRGYEQYF. The CDR3 region has the DNA TGTGCCAGCAGACCCGGGGGCCGGGGCTACGAGCAGTACTTC. The chain is built from TRBV28 and TRBJ2-7; tentatively, D is TRBD1 or TRBD2 (6 bases each). CDR3 length: 14 amino acids. Germline V gives CDR1 MDHEN, CDR2 SYDVKM. Deletions cut 6 bases from V and 3 bases from J, with 15 bases between.

This clone was seen a few times. This sequence joins TRBV4-3 and TRBJ2-4; 10 nucleotides align to TRBD1. The CDR3 runs to 18 residues. Germline V gene lookup returns CDR1 LGHNA and CDR2 YSLEER. With 1 base clipped from V and 5 bases from J, the junction kept 11 bases outside the gene matches. CDR3 region: CASSQVLRDRGGENIQYF. The DNA of the CDR3 is TGCGCCAGCAGCCAAGTCCTTCGGGACAGGGGAGGAGAAAACATTCAGTACTTC.

This clone was picked up one time. The chain recombines TRBV30 with TRBJ2-7; TRBD2 agrees at 10 bases. The ends lost 2 bases at V and 6 bases at J; junction bases unmatched: 13. The CDR3 sequence is 16 residues long. The germline V gene encodes CDR1 GTSNPN and CDR2 SVGIG (reference sequence). The chain's CDR3 is CAWSKGRTSGIGEQYF. CDR3 DNA sequence: TGTGCCTGGAGTAAAGGGAGAACTAGCGGGATCGGCGAGCAGTACTTC.

As to this clone: A far larger clone is one base from this, pointing to a likely read error. The same CDR3 can be traced to other DNA sequences in this sample. The chain has TRBV6-5 and TRBJ1-2, with unresolved D. Germline V gene lookup returns CDR1 MNHEY and CDR2 SVGAGI. This CDR3 has 12 amino acids. The chain's CDR3 is CASATGVGGYTF. Here the CDR3 DNA reads TGTGCTAGTGCTACGGGCGTTGGGGGCTACACCTTC.

Comment on this clone: At one end, the junction sequence differs from germline, possibly due to a read error. This chain joins TRBV12-5 and TRBJ2-2; perhaps TRBD1 as D (5 bases). CDR3 length equals 16 residues. The germline CDR1 and CDR2 sequences are LGHNT and FRNRAP. CDR3 DNA: TGTGCTAGTGGTTTGGTAACAGGACGGAGCACCGGAGAGCAGTTTTTT. Protein product: CASGLVTGRSTGEQFF. The variable domain in full, completed from reference TRBV12-5 and TRBJ2-2, reads DARVTQTPRHKVTEMGQEVTMRCQPILGHNTVFWYRQTMMQGLELLAYFRNRAPLDDSGMPKDRFSAEMPDATLATLKIQPSEPRDSAVYFCASGLVTGRSTGEQFFGEGSRLTVL.

This sequence joins TRBV6-5 and TRBJ2-5, with TRBD2 as a possible D gene (5 bases). CDR3 length: 14 residues. V shed 4 bases and J shed 5 bases, with 14 bases lying between them. CDR1 MNHEY and CDR2 SVGAGI come from the germline V gene. As DNA, the CDR3 is TGTGCCAGCAGTTCGTCGGCGGGTGGGGAGACCCAGTACTTC. As protein: CASSSSAGGETQYF.

V gene TRBV27 combines with J gene TRBJ2-3; the match to TRBD2 covers 7 bases. Germline V gene lookup returns CDR1 MNHEY and CDR2 SMNVEV (reference sequence). This CDR3 spans 16 amino acids. V dropped 5 bases and J dropped 7; count of bases not matched to a gene: 15. The CDR3 coding sequence is TGTGCCAGCAGTCGGCTGAGGCTAGCGGAGCCTAATACGCAGTATTTT. This translates into CASSRLRLAEPNTQYF.

The chain has TRBV6-6 and TRBJ2-7, with a possible D match to TRBD1 (6 bases). Germline-derived CDR1 and CDR2 are MNHNY and SVGAGI (reference sequence). Trimming removed 2 bases from V and 5 bases from J, with 19 bases in between. CDR3 length: 16 amino acids. CDR3 protein: CASSYQKGRGSHEQYF. DNA for the CDR3: TGTGCCAGCAGTTACCAAAAGGGCAGGGGTTCCCACGAGCAGTACTTC.

Concerning this clone: Given a far larger clone just one base away, this is likely a sequencing read error. V gene TRBV6-1 combines with J gene TRBJ2-5; no clear D gene. The last part of the DNA fits TRBJ2-7 better; the J call may be wrong. The germline V gene has CDR1 MNHNS and CDR2 SASEGT. The CDR3 is made up of 15 amino acids. CDR3 sequence: CASSERATSPYEQYF. CDR3 in DNA: TGTGCCAGCAGTGAAAGAGCGACAAGCCCCTACGAGCAGTACTTC.

This clone was found once. Mismatch with germline at one junction end may stem from a read error. V is TRBV30 and J is TRBJ1-1; no clear D gene. The CDR3 is made up of 13 amino acids. CDR1 is GTSNPN, CDR2 SVGIG, per germline (reference sequence). CDR3: CALSVVLVTEAFF. Here the CDR3 DNA reads TGTGCCTTGAGTGTAGTACTAGTAACTGAAGCTTTCTTT.

This clone came up a few times. The rearrangement uses TRBV7-6 and TRBJ2-2, with D possibly TRBD1 on 5 matching bases. The CDR3 consists of 15 residues. V dropped 0 bases and J dropped 4 bases, with 9 bases sitting between them. Germline V lookup: CDR1 SGHVS, CDR2 FNYEAQ. CDR3: CASSLAQGGTGELFF. DNA of the CDR3: TGTGCCAGCAGCTTAGCTCAGGGTGGCACCGGGGAGCTGTTTTTT.

The chain links TRBV7-2 to TRBJ2-7; 8 bases match TRBD1. This CDR3 has 14 amino acids. Trimming removed 5 bases from V and 3 bases from J; junction bases left unmatched: 6. From germline, CDR1 is SGHTA and CDR2 FQGNSA. The CDR3 is CASSTRQGNYEQYF. CDR3 in DNA: TGTGCCAGCAGCACCCGACAGGGGAACTACGAGCAGTACTTC. The entire variable domain, with the rest obtained from reference TRBV7-2 and TRBJ2-7, is as follows: GAGVSQSPSNKVTEKGKDVELRCDPISGHTALYWYRQSLGQGLEFLIYFQGNSAPDKSGLPSDRFSAERTGGSVSTLTIQRTQQEDSAVYLCASSTRQGNYEQYFGPGTRLTVT.

As for this clone: One base separates it from a far larger clone, so it is likely a read error. The rearrangement links TRBV7-8 to TRBJ1-1; D gene uncertain. Trimming left V 0 bases short and J 1 base short, with 3 bases between. The V gene's germline CDR1 is SGHVS and CDR2 FQNEAQ. The CDR3 has 13 amino acids. CDR3 in amino acids: CASSLAENTEAFF. The DNA for the CDR3 is TGTGCCAGCAGCTTAGCAGAGAACACTGAAGCTTTCTTT.